The TCR beta chain described here comes from a study of cytomegalovirus exposure and HLA in healthy donors. To note about this clone: The antigen is not known.

The PCR employed 60 Vbeta primers together with 13 Jbeta primers. Using immunoSEQ multiplex PCR, the repertoire was profiled, and TCRdb retains in-frame clones only, with some absent. The sample has 200,000 or so clones, approximately 81% seen once. Study results and limitations: A later analysis linked a missense variant in DCLRE1C to the trimming of TCR beta V and J genes. CMV antigen specificity was confirmed in vitro for three CMV-associated chains. Sequencing probably produced one cluster of sequence variants that were highly shared.

The ends lost 4 bases at V and 5 bases at J; junction bases unmatched: 21. The V gene's germline CDR1 is SGDLS and CDR2 YYNGEE. The CDR3 covers 19 residues. The chain carries TRBV9 and TRBJ2-1, with TRBD1 matching 7 bases. Sequenced input: PBMCs. This TCR came from a boy aged 5-17 years in good health and CMV-seronegative. The CDR3 DNA sequence: TGTGCCAGCAGCCCAGGGACAGCCGCGGACTTTCCGCACCACAATGAGCAGTTCTTC. Translating gives CASSPGTAADFPHHNEQFF.